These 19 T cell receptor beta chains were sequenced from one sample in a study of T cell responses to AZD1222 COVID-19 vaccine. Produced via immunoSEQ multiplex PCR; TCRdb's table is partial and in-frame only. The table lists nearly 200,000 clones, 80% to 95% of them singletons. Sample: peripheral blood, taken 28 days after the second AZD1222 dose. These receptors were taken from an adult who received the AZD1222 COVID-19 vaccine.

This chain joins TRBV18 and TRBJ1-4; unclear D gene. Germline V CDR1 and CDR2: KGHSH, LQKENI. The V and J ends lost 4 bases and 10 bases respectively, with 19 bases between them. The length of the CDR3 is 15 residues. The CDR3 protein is CASSLLPGKGGKLFF. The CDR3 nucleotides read TGTGCCAGCTCACTGCTACCAGGAAAGGGTGGAAAACTGTTTTTT.

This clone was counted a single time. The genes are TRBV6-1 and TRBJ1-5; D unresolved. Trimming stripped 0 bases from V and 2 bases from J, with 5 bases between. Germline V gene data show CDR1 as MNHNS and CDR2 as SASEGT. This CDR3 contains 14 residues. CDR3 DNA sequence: TGTGCCAGCAGTGAAGCGCCCGGCAATCAGCCCCAGCATTTT. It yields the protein CASSEAPGNQPQHF.

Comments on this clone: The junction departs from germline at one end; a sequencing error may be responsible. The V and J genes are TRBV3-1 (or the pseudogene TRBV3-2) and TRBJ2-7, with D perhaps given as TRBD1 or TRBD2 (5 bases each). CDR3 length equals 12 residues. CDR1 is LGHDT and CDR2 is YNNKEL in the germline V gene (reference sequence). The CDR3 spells CASSHLEGPSWF. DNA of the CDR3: TGTGCCAGCAGCCACCTTGAGGGGCCGAGCTGGTTC.

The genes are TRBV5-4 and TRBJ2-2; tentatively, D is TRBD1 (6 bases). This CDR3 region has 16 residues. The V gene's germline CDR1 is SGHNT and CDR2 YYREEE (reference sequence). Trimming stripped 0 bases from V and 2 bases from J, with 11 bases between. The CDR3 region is CASSLEGRGNTGELFF. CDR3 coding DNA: TGTGCCAGCAGCTTGGAGGGCAGGGGAAACACCGGGGAGCTGTTTTTT.

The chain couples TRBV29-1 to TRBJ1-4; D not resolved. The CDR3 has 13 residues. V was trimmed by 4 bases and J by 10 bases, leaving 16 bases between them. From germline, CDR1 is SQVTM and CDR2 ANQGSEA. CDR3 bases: TGCAGCGTTGCGACCGCTTTGGGTAGAAAACTGTTTTTT. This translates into CSVATALGRKLFF.

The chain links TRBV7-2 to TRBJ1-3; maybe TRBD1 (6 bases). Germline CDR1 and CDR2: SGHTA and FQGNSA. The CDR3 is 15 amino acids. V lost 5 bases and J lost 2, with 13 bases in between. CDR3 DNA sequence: TGTGCCAGCAGCCCCGACGGGACACCTGGAAACACCATATATTTT. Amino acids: CASSPDGTPGNTIYF.

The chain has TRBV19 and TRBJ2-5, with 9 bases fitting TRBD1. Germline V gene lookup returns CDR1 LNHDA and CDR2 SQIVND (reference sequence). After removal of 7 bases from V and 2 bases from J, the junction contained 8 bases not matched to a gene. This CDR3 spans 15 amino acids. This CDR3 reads CASTLTGGLQETQYF. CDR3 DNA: TGTGCCAGTACCCTAACAGGGGGCCTGCAAGAGACCCAGTACTTC.

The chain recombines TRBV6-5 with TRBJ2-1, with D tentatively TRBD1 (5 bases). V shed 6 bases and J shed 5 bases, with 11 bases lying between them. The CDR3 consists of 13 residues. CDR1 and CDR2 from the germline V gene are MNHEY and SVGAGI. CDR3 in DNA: TGTGCCAGCAGCTTGACAGCAGACAATGAGCAGTTCTTC. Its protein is CASSLTADNEQFF.

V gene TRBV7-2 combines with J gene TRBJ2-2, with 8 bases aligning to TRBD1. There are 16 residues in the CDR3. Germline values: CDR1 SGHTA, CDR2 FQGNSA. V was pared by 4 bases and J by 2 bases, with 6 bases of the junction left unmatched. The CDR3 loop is CASSSWTGRNTGELFF. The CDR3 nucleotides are TGTGCCAGCAGCTCCTGGACAGGGCGAAACACCGGGGAGCTGTTTTTT.

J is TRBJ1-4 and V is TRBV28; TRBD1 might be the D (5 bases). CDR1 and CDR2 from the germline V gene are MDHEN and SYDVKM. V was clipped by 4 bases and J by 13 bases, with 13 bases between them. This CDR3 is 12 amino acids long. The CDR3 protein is CASSYAGLRLFF. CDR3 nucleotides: TGTGCCAGCAGTTACGCAGGGTTGAGACTGTTTTTT.

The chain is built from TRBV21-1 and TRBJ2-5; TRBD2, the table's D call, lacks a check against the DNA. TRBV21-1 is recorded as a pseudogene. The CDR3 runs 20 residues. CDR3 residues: CASSKARGVSRLFPQETQYF. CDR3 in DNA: TGTGCCAGCAGCAAAGCGAGAGGTGTCAGTCGTTTGTTCCCACAAGAGACCCAGTACTTC.

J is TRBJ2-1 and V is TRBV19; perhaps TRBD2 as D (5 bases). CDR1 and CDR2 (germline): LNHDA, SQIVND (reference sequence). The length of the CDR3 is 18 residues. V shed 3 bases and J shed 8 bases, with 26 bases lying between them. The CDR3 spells CASSIAPSKVGKPDEQFF. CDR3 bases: TGTGCCAGTAGTATCGCCCCAAGCAAGGTCGGGAAGCCGGATGAGCAGTTCTTC.

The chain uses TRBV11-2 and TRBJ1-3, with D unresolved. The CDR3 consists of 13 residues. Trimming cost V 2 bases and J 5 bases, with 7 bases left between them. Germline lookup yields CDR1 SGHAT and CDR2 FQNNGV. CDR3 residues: CASSLSTRNTIYF. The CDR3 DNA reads TGTGCCAGCAGCTTATCAACCAGAAACACCATATATTTT.

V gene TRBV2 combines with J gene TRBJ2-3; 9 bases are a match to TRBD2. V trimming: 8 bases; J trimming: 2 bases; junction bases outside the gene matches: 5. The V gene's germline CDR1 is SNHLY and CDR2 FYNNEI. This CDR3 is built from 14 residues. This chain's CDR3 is CASLPSGATDTQYF. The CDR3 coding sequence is TGTGCCAGCCTCCCTAGCGGGGCCACAGATACGCAGTATTTT.

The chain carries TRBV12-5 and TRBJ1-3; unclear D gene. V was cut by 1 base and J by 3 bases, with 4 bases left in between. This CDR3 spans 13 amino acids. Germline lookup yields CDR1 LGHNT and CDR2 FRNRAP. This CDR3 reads CASGLEIGNTIYF. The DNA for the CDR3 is TGTGCTAGTGGTTTGGAAATTGGAAACACCATATATTTT. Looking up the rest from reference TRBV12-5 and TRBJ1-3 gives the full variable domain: DARVTQTPRHKVTEMGQEVTMRCQPILGHNTVFWYRQTMMQGLELLAYFRNRAPLDDSGMPKDRFSAEMPDATLATLKIQPSEPRDSAVYFCASGLEIGNTIYFGEGSWLTVV.

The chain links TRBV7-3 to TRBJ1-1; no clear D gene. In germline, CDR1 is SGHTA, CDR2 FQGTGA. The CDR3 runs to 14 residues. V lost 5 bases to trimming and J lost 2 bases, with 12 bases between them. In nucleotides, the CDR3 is TGTGCCAGCAGCCGAACCGGGAGAAACACTGAAGCTTTCTTT. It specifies CASSRTGRNTEAFF.

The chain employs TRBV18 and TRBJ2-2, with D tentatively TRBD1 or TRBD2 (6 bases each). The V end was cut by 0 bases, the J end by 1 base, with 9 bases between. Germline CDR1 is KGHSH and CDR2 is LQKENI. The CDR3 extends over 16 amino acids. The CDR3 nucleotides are TGTGCCAGCTCACCACCCGGGGGCCTGAACACCGGGGAGCTGTTTTTT. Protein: CASSPPGGLNTGELFF.

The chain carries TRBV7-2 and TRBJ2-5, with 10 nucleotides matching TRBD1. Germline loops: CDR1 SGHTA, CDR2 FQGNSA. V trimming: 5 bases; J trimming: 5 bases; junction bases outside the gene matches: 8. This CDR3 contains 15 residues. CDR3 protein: CASSETGQGWETQYF. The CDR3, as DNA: TGTGCCAGCAGCGAAACGGGACAGGGGTGGGAGACCCAGTACTTC.

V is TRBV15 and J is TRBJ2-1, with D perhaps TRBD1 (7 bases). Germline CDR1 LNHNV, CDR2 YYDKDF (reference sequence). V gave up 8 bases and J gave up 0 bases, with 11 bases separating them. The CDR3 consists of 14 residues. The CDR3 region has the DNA TGTGCCACCGGAGGGGGCCCCTCCTACAATGAGCAGTTCTTC. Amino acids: CATGGGPSYNEQFF.